This entry lists 3 T cell receptor beta chains sequenced from one sample in a study of OX40 agonist ivuxolimab in advanced cancers. Using immunoSEQ multiplex PCR, the repertoire was profiled, and TCRdb retains in-frame clones only, with some absent. This table has tens of thousands of clones, more than 70% appearing once. The sequences come from CD4+ or CD8+ T cells sorted from blood, collected in a trial of the OX40 agonist ivuxolimab. These TCRs come from an adult with an advanced solid tumor such as melanoma, head and neck, liver or kidney cancer.

The chain employs TRBV6-6 and TRBJ2-3; maybe TRBD1 (7 bases). The CDR3 has 14 amino acids. Germline loops: CDR1 MNHNY, CDR2 SVGAGI (reference sequence). The V end lost 7 bases, the J end lost 4 bases, and 15 bases lay between the germline ends. CDR3 nucleotide sequence: TGTGCCAGCAACCAGGGGGGAAGGGCAGATACGCAGTATTTT. This encodes CASNQGGRADTQYF.

The chain couples TRBV6-1 to TRBJ1-2, with TRBD1 matching 7 bases. The trim removed 5 bases at V and 3 bases at J, leaving 6 bases unmatched. The CDR3 is made up of 14 amino acids. Germline CDR1 and CDR2: MNHNS and SASEGT. The CDR3 DNA is TGTGCCAGCAGTCCAGGACAGGCCTACTATGGCTACACCTTC. As protein: CASSPGQAYYGYTF.

The V call is TRBV5-5, the J call TRBJ1-5; D uncertain. The CDR3 spans 13 residues. V was pared by 2 bases and J by 7 bases, with 10 bases between. Germline lookup yields CDR1 SGHKS and CDR2 YYEKEE (reference sequence). Here the CDR3 DNA reads TGTGCCAGCAGCTTCGAGAGGGCGCAGCCCCAGCATTTT. Its protein product is CASSFERAQPQHF.